The 2 T cell receptor beta chains listed next were all sequenced from one sample in a study of T cell responses to AZD1222 COVID-19 vaccine. Clones were sequenced by immunoSEQ multiplex PCR, and TCRdb holds only the in-frame ones, with some missing. The sample has more than 95,000 clones; 89% are singletons. The source material was peripheral blood, sampled 28 days after the second AZD1222 dose. The receptor set was obtained from an adult who received the AZD1222 COVID-19 vaccine.

The genes are TRBV19 and TRBJ2-7; 8 bases are shared with TRBD2. The CDR3 has 12 residues. V was pared by 7 bases and J by 5 bases, with 4 bases of the junction left unmatched. Per the germline V gene, CDR1 is LNHDA and CDR2 is SQIVND (reference sequence). Here the CDR3 reads CASTSGSNEQYF. For the CDR3, the DNA is TGTGCCAGTACCAGCGGGAGCAACGAGCAGTACTTC.

This clone was seen a single time. The gene calls are TRBV5-1 and TRBJ2-2, with D perhaps being TRBD1 or TRBD2 (5 bases each). The CDR3 has 15 amino acids. Germline V lookup: CDR1 SGHRS, CDR2 YFSETQ. Trimming left V 4 bases short and J 5 bases short, with 15 bases between. The CDR3 region is CASSTQGPGTGELFF. For the CDR3, the DNA is TGCGCCAGCAGCACCCAGGGACCAGGGACCGGGGAGCTGTTTTTT.